The rows below give T cell receptor beta chains drawn from one sample of a study of blood T cell repertoires in COVID-19. Assay: immunoSEQ multiplex PCR; the TCRdb copy retains only in-frame clones and omits some. The sample carries 95,000 to 100,000 clones, roughly four fifths recorded once. Sample: peripheral blood. The receptors were gathered from a man in his 70s with acute or convalescent COVID-19. The CDR3 runs from the conserved cysteine through the conserved F or W. The D gene is left open where the match is weak. Where a row states a size, it is once, few, many or the class of an expanded clone; other rows omit it.

j_gene | v_gene | abundance | d_gene | CDR3aa | CDR3nt
TRBJ2-3 | TRBV10-3 | - | TRBD2 | CAIKTGLAGGQTDTQYF | TGTGCCATCAAGACGGGACTAGCGGGAGGGCAAACAGATACGCAGTATTTT
TRBJ2-1 | TRBV7-3 | - | - | CASSLYGSSILSSYNEQFF | TGTGCCAGCAGCTTATACGGGAGTTCCATCTTAAGCTCCTACAATGAGCAGTTCTTC
TRBJ2-5 | TRBV11-3 | few | TRBD1 | CASSLDSRRTGVGETQYF | TGTGCCAGCAGCTTAGATTCCCGCCGGACAGGGGTTGGGGAGACCCAGTACTTC
TRBJ2-7 | TRBV29-1 | - | - | CSYWGGSEQYF | TGCAGCTATTGGGGGGGCTCCGAGCAGTACTTC
TRBJ1-5 | TRBV5-1 | - | - | CASSLVSGDQPQHF | TGCGCCAGCAGCTTGGTGTCGGGGGATCAGCCCCAGCATTTT
TRBJ2-7 | TRBV6-1 | - | - | CASSERGRERPIGKNKYF | TGTGCCAGCAGTGAGCGGGGCAGGGAAAGACCGATCGGAAAAAATAAGTACTTC
TRBJ2-1 | TRBV7-6 | - | TRBD2 | CASSAQGLADNEQFF | TGTGCCAGCAGCGCTCAAGGGCTAGCGGACAATGAGCAGTTCTTC
TRBJ2-1 | TRBV4-2 | - | TRBD2 | CASSQGALAGGYNEQFF | TGTGCCAGCAGCCAAGGAGCGCTAGCGGGAGGTTACAATGAGCAGTTCTTC
TRBJ2-6 | TRBV30 | - | TRBD1 | CATDRGAGANVLTF | TGTGCGACGGACAGGGGAGCTGGGGCCAACGTCCTGACTTTC
TRBJ2-7 | TRBV14 | - | - | CASSQSGGRREQYF | TGTGCCAGCAGCCAATCGGGGGGCCGACGCGAGCAGTACTTC
TRBJ2-3 | TRBV28 | - | - | CASSLQGGPGTDTQYF | TGTGCCAGCAGTTTACAGGGGGGACCAGGTACAGATACGCAGTATTTT
TRBJ1-1 | TRBV27 | - | - | CASTALGGQTEAFF | TGTGCCAGCACCGCCTTGGGGGGGCAGACGGAAGCTTTCTTT
TRBJ2-1 | TRBV7-2 | - | TRBD2 | CASSFKSSGSLNEQFF | TGTGCCAGCAGCTTTAAAAGTAGCGGGAGTTTAAATGAGCAGTTCTTC
TRBJ1-2 | TRBV30 | few | - | CAWNPMLVPYGYTF | TGTGCCTGGAACCCTATGTTGGTCCCTTATGGCTACACCTTC
TRBJ1-3 | TRBV7-9 | - | TRBD1 | CASSGRPSLDRGTGNTIYF | TGTGCCAGCAGCGGTCGTCCTTCACTGGACAGGGGAACTGGAAACACCATATATTTT
TRBJ2-7 | TRBV7-6 | - | - | CASSQEARSRTELYF | TGTGCCAGCAGCCAAGAGGCTCGTTCCCGGACAGAGCTGTACTTC
TRBJ1-2 | TRBV5-1 | - | - | CASSTDMGGYTF | TGCGCCAGCAGCACGGACATGGGGGGCTACACCTTC
TRBJ1-5 | TRBV19 | few | TRBD1 | CASSPTGVDLVWRNQPQHF | TGTGCCAGTAGTCCGACAGGGGTGGACTTGGTGTGGCGCAATCAGCCCCAGCATTTT
TRBJ2-7 | TRBV3-1/TRBV3-2 | - | - | CASSRRGGSYEQYF | TGTGCCAGCAGTCGACGCGGCGGCTCCTACGAGCAGTACTTC
TRBJ2-7 | TRBV18 | - | TRBD2 | CASSPGTRGSYEQYF | TGTGCCAGCTCACCAGGGACTAGGGGCTCCTACGAGCAGTACTTC
TRBJ2-7 | TRBV11-2 | - | TRBD1 | CASSSLNLDRAYF | TGTGCCAGCAGCTCCCTAAACTTAGACAGGGCCTACTTC
TRBJ1-2 | TRBV6-2/TRBV6-3 | - | TRBD1 | CASSWTGVYGYTF | TGTGCCAGCAGTTGGACAGGGGTTTATGGCTACACCTTC
TRBJ1-1 | TRBV10-3 | - | - | CAISDPGHPNTEAFF | TGTGCCATCAGTGACCCGGGACACCCGAACACTGAAGCTTTCTTT
TRBJ1-1 | TRBV19 | - | TRBD1 | CASSPRMRDRDKEAFF | TGTGCCAGTAGTCCCCGGATGCGGGACAGGGACAAAGAAGCTTTCTTT
TRBJ1-3 | TRBV6-5 | once | - | CASRLENTIYF | TGTGCCAGCAGGCTTGAGAACACCATATATTTT
TRBJ2-3 | TRBV5-4 | - | - | CASSSPQGRDTQYF | TGTGCCAGCAGCTCCCCTCAGGGGAGAGATACGCAGTATTTT
TRBJ1-5 | TRBV3-1/TRBV3-2 | - | - | CASSQGPAGRHQPQHF | TGTGCCAGCAGCCAAGGCCCGGCGGGACGGCATCAGCCCCAGCATTTT
TRBJ1-6 | TRBV9 | - | - | CASTREYNSPLHF | TGTGCCAGCACCCGGGAGTATAATTCACCCCTCCACTTT
TRBJ2-7 | TRBV9 | - | TRBD1 | CASSVVHQDRDYEQYF | TGTGCCAGCAGCGTAGTACACCAGGACAGGGACTACGAGCAGTACTTC
TRBJ2-1 | TRBV14 | - | TRBD2 | CARLLAGDNEQFF | TGTGCCAGATTACTAGCGGGGGACAATGAGCAGTTCTTC
TRBJ1-6 | TRBV7-6 | once | - | CASSSSGSVNSPLHF | TGTGCCAGCAGCTCATCGGGGTCCGTTAATTCACCCCTCCACTTT
TRBJ2-1 | TRBV6-4 | - | - | CASSRQGGTSYNEQFF | TGTGCCAGCAGTAGACAGGGAGGGACTAGTTACAATGAGCAGTTCTTC
TRBJ2-1 | TRBV11-2 | - | - | CASSPLRGGTYNEQFF | TGTGCCAGCAGCCCCCTGCGGGGTGGAACCTACAATGAGCAGTTCTTC